A single sample is the source of the 6 T cell receptor beta chains below, sequenced in a study of blood T cell repertoires in COVID-19. TCRdb's table, derived via immunoSEQ multiplex PCR, lists solely in-frame clones and lacks some. This table has around 270,000 clones, roughly 84% appearing once. The sample comprised peripheral blood. These receptors originate from a human donor with COVID-19, enrolled during active disease. The donor label of this sample is uncertain.

The J gene is TRBJ1-2, the V gene TRBV5-4; possible D gene TRBD1, 6 bases. The CDR3 sequence is 13 residues long. V was trimmed by 2 bases and J by 4 bases, leaving 9 bases between them. Germline V gene sequence: CDR1 SGHNT, CDR2 YYREEE (reference sequence). The CDR3 DNA reads TGTGCCAGCAGCTTCAACAGGGCCTATGGCTACACCTTC. This codes for CASSFNRAYGYTF.

The V and J genes are TRBV12-3 or TRBV12-4 and TRBJ1-1; D is unresolved. Deletions cut 3 bases from V and 1 base from J, with 6 bases between. This CDR3 contains 13 residues. CDR3 nucleotide sequence: TGTGCCAGCAGTTTTGGGCAGAACACTGAAGCTTTCTTT. Protein: CASSFGQNTEAFF.

DNA of the CDR3: TGTGCCAGCAGCTTACCCTGGACAGGGGGCTCCTACGAGCAGTACTTC. Translation: CASSLPWTGGSYEQYF. The J gene is TRBJ2-7, the V gene TRBV7-9; 10 nucleotides match TRBD1. This CDR3 has 16 amino acids. Germline lookup yields CDR1 SEHNR and CDR2 FQNEAQ (reference sequence). J was trimmed by 0 bases and V by 2 bases; bases with no gene match: 4.

This clone was seen a single time. V is TRBV14 and J is TRBJ1-3; D not resolved. Germline V gene sequence: CDR1 SGHDN, CDR2 FVKESK. This CDR3 comprises 16 residues. V gave up 1 base and J gave up 0 bases, with 10 bases separating them. The CDR3 DNA reads TGTGCCAGCAGCCAAGGTCAGGCTCCCTCTGGAAACACCATATATTTT. As protein: CASSQGQAPSGNTIYF. Based on the CDR3 plus reference TRBV14 and TRBJ1-3, the full variable domain is EAGVTQFPSHSVIEKGQTVTLRCDPISGHDNLYWYRRVMGKEIKFLLHFVKESKQDESGMPNNRFLAERTGGTYSTLKVQPAELEDSGVYFCASSQGQAPSGNTIYFGEGSWLTVV.

The V call is TRBV6-5, the J call TRBJ1-1; no reliable D call. The CDR3 has 13 residues. Trimming removed 0 bases from V and 6 bases from J, with 8 bases in between. Germline assignment: CDR1 MNHEY and CDR2 SVGAGI. The CDR3 protein is CASSYSRFAEAFF. The CDR3 nucleotides read TGTGCCAGCAGTTACTCGAGATTCGCTGAAGCTTTCTTT.

CDR3 loop: CASARDRDTEAFF. Here the CDR3 DNA reads TGTGCCAGCGCCCGGGACAGAGACACTGAAGCTTTCTTT. V and J are TRBV25-1 and TRBJ1-1; 7 bases align to TRBD1. The CDR3 loop spans 13 amino acids. Germline values: CDR1 MGHDK, CDR2 SYGVNS. The trim removed 8 bases at V and 3 bases at J, leaving 6 bases unmatched.